This T cell receptor (beta chain) is drawn from a study of regulatory T cells in long-lasting Graves disease. There are 13 residues in the CDR3. V lost 5 bases and J lost 7; bases outside the gene matches: 7. Germline CDR1 reads LNHDA; CDR2 reads SQIVND (reference sequence). Through Arm-PCR of CDR3 regions and iRepertoire HTBI primers, TCR beta libraries were built. A single record per CDR3 protein comes from TCRdb applying MiXCR to the multiplex PCR reads. The sample has around 250,000 distinct CDR3 sequences, roughly 18% seen once. Time point indicated: newly diagnosed GD, antithyroid drugs for less than 3 months. The TCR library used RNA extracted from PBMCs. Findings of the study overall: The study found lower TCR diversity in persistent Graves' patients than in newly diagnosed ones. Favored usage of TRBV28, TRBJ1-2 and TRBJ2-5 was recorded in persistent disease.

This clonotype was recorded many times. Its target is unknown. These data were also reused for a study on T cells in Graves' hyperthyroidism and ophthalmopathy. From that study: Based on clinical symptoms, serum thyroxine and TRAb, thyroid ultrasound and orbital computed tomography, diagnoses were reached. Blood also showed most of the thyroid clonotypes that were expanded above 0.001.

The specimen was peripheral blood mononuclear cells (PBMCs), collected at new diagnosis, from a patient treated with antithyroid drugs. The chain employs TRBV19 and TRBJ2-7; 8 bases fit TRBD1. The sequence was collected from a woman between 25 and 40 years old with Graves disease. CDR3 loop: CASSLQGAREQYF. The CDR3 DNA reads as TGTGCCAGTAGTTTGCAGGGGGCACGGGAGCAGTACTTC.